These T cell receptor beta chains were read from a single sample in a study of T cell responses to AZD1222 COVID-19 vaccine. Profiling relied on immunoSEQ multiplex PCR, and the TCRdb table lists in-frame clones only, not all of them. The sample holds roughly 80,000 clones; more than 75% are singletons and the top ten take 4.2%. The source was peripheral blood, collected on day 0 of AZD1222 vaccination. These receptors came from an adult in good health. The CDR3 runs from the conserved cysteine through the conserved F or W. A D gene is named only where the DNA matches it firmly. Clone size is shown for a subset of rows, as once, few, many or a class of expanded clone.

J gene | V gene | D gene | clone size | CDR3 DNA | CDR3 protein
TRBJ2-2 | TRBV19 | TRBD1 | - | TGTGCCAGTAGACTTTACAGGGGGCGCACCGGGGAGCTGTTTTTT | CASRLYRGRTGELFF
TRBJ1-2 | TRBV5-1 | - | - | TGCGCCAGCAGCCAAAACCCCCTCCAGGATTATGGCTACACCTTC | CASSQNPLQDYGYTF
TRBJ1-2 | TRBV10-3 | - | - | TGTGCCATCAGTGAGGGGGCAGGGCGCTATGGCTACACCTTC | CAISEGAGRYGYTF
TRBJ1-1 | TRBV10-3 | - | - | TGTGCCATCAGTCTCACAGCGAACACTGAAGCTTTCTTT | CAISLTANTEAFF
TRBJ1-2 | TRBV7-2 | - | - | TGTGCCAGCAGCCCCGATAGTAACTATGGCTACACCTTC | CASSPDSNYGYTF
TRBJ2-7 | TRBV9 | TRBD2 | - | TGTGCCAGCAGTCCCGCCGGGACTAGCGGGTACACCGGAACCTACGAGCAGTACTTC | CASSPAGTSGYTGTYEQYF
TRBJ1-4 | TRBV6-1 | - | - | TGTGCCAGCAGTGAAGGTGCTAATGAAAAACTGTTTTTT | CASSEGANEKLFF
TRBJ2-3 | TRBV9 | - | - | TGTGCCAGCAGCGCCCGAGGGGCGGGGGATACGCAGTATTTT | CASSARGAGDTQYF
TRBJ1-5 | TRBV29-1 | - | - | TGCAGCGCCAGCGGGGGGGGCGGTCAGCCCCAGCATTTT | CSASGGGGQPQHF
TRBJ2-7 | TRBV6-5 | TRBD1 | few | TGTGCCAGCGCCCCGGGACAGGGCTACGAGCAGTACTTC | CASAPGQGYEQYF
TRBJ2-7 | TRBV29-1 | TRBD2 | few | TGCAGCGTTGCCCGGGACTACCCTCCCGGGCAGTACTTC | CSVARDYPPGQYF
TRBJ2-3 | TRBV7-3 | - | - | TGTGCCAGCAGCCCCCGACTGCGCACAGATACGCAGTATTTT | CASSPRLRTDTQYF
TRBJ1-5 | TRBV2 | - | - | TGTGCCAGCAGTGAAGCGCGCAGGGCGAGCAATCAGCCCCAGCATTTT | CASSEARRASNQPQHF
TRBJ1-1 | TRBV5-1 | - | - | TGCGCCAGCAGCTTGGAGGACGGAGGGACTGAAGCTTTCTTT | CASSLEDGGTEAFF
TRBJ1-5 | TRBV5-1 | TRBD1 | - | TGCGCCAGCAGCTTGGGTGGGACAGGGGGCGATCAGCCCCAGCATTTT | CASSLGGTGGDQPQHF
TRBJ1-6 | TRBV4-1 | - | - | TGCGCCAGCAGCCAAGATGGGACTGATTATTCACCCCTCCACTTT | CASSQDGTDYSPLHF
TRBJ2-3 | TRBV7-9 | - | - | TGTGCCAGCAGCTTAATCGGTTTACAAGATACGCAGTATTTT | CASSLIGLQDTQYF